This TCR beta chain appears in the sequencing data of a study of T cell repertoires in cytomegalovirus infection. Study findings and constraints: Summed frequency of public TCR beta families distinguished CMV carriers with the relevant HLA. Ex vivo responses were dominated by HLA-C-restricted CMV-specific TCR beta clonotypes.

This clonotype appeared a few times. The target antigen is unknown. The V gene lost 1 base and the J gene lost 4 bases, with 13 bases spanning the gap. The CDR3 has 15 amino acids. Germline V gene sequence: CDR1 SGHAT, CDR2 FQNNGV. Each CDR3 protein gets one entry after TCRdb re-called the reads with MiXCR. This sample has around 290,000 distinct CDR3 sequences, with roughly 26% found just once. V and J are TRBV11-2 and TRBJ1-2, with D perhaps TRBD1 (6 bases). The receptor was isolated from a human donor in good health (CMV status not recorded). Some clones in this sample may be carry-over from other donors' samples. The sequencing input was PBMCs. The CDR3 coding sequence is TGTGCCAGCAGCTTAGTTATAGGGGGGGGCTATGGCTACACCTTC. Its protein product is CASSLVIGGGYGYTF. Variable domain in full (rest from reference TRBV11-2 and TRBJ1-2): EAGVAQSPRYKIIEKRQSVAFWCNPISGHATLYWYQQILGQGPKLLIQFQNNGVVDDSQLPKDRFSAERLKGVDSTLKIQPAKLEDSAVYLCASSLVIGGGYGYTFGSGTRLTVV.